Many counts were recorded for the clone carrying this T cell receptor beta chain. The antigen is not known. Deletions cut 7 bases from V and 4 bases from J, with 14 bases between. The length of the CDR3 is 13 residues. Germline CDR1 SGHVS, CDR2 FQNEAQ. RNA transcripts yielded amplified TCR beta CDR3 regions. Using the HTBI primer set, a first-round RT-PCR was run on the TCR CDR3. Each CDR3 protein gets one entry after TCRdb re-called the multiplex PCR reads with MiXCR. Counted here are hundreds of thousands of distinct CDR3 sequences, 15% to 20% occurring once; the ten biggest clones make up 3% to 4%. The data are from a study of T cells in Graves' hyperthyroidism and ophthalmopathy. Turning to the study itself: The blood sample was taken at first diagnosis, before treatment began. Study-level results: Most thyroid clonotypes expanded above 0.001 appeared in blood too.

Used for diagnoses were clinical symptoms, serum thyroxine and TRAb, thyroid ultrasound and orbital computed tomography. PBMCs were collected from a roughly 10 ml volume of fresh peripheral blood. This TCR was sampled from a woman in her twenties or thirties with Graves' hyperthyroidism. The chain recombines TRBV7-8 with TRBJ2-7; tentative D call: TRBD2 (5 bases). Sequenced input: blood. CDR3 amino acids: CASTRGEGYEQYF. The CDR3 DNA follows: TGTGCCAGCACCCGGGGAGAGGGTTACGAGCAGTACTTC.